Detailed here is one TCR beta chain. The antigen is undetermined. This sample was included in a study of early T cells in non-severe SARS-CoV-2 infection. Study results and caveats: A preference for anti-spike CD8 responses marked VDJdb matching, which missed private and CD4 specificities.

Unique molecular identifiers were added to individual cDNA molecules. TCRdb reanalysed the 5' RACE reads using MiXCR and keeps one entry per CDR3 protein. The table has about 55,000 distinct CDR3 sequences, under 8% seen once; the top ten hold roughly 6%. Sample: whole blood, taken at baseline. This clonotype was obtained from an adult who was a healthcare worker with PCR-confirmed SARS-CoV-2 infection or an uninfected control (not recorded which).

CDR3 loop: CASSLGGSNTGELFF. As DNA, the CDR3 is TGTGCCAGCAGTTTGGGCGGTTCGAACACCGGGGAGCTGTTTTTT. V and J are TRBV28 and TRBJ2-2, with D unclear. Trimming took off 3 bases at V and 0 bases at J, with 8 bases between the two ends. The germline gives CDR1 MDHEN, CDR2 SYDVKM. This CDR3 is 15 amino acids long. Filled out from reference TRBV28 and TRBJ2-2, the complete variable domain reads DVKVTQSSRYLVKRTGEKVFLECVQDMDHENMFWYRQDPGLGLRLIYFSYDVKMKEKGDIPEGYSVSREKKERFSLILESASTNQTSMYLCASSLGGSNTGELFFGEGSRLTVL.